These 30 T cell receptor beta chains were all obtained from the same sample, sequenced in a study of shared clonotypes between healthy human individuals. Repertoires were generated with immunoSEQ multiplex PCR, while TCRdb's copy carries only in-frame clones and drops some. This table has a few million clones, 90% to 95% appearing once. Sample: naive CD4+ T cells from PBMCs. Sample subset: CD45RA+ positively selected. The receptor set was obtained from a man aged 18 to 30 in good health. Some clones in this sample may be carry-over from other donors' samples.

The chain links TRBV7-8 to TRBJ2-7; D not certain. Per germline, CDR1 SGHVS and CDR2 FQNEAQ. The V and J ends lost 5 bases and 6 bases respectively, with 8 bases between them. The CDR3 contains 11 residues. The CDR3 protein is CASSPLSEQYF. The CDR3 nucleotides are TGTGCCAGCAGCCCCCTCAGCGAGCAGTACTTC.

The chain recombines TRBV7-2 with TRBJ1-3; no firm D call. The V end lost 2 bases, the J end lost 0 bases, and 11 bases lay between the germline ends. Germline V gives CDR1 SGHTA, CDR2 FQGNSA. This CDR3 contains 16 residues. The DNA for the CDR3 is TGTGCCAGCAGCTTAAAGGCGCTGGGCTCTGGAAACACCATATATTTT. It specifies CASSLKALGSGNTIYF.

V gene TRBV28 combines with J gene TRBJ1-2; D is ambiguous. CDR1 MDHEN and CDR2 SYDVKM come from the germline V gene. Trimming cost V 6 bases and J 4 bases, with 12 bases left between them. The CDR3 loop spans 13 amino acids. CDR3 in DNA: TGTGCCAGCAGAATTGGGGTTGCCTATGGCTACACCTTC. Its protein product is CASRIGVAYGYTF.

The chain has TRBV4-1 and TRBJ2-3, with 12 bases that match TRBD2. CDR3 length equals 16 residues. V gave up 1 base and J gave up 3 bases; unmatched junction bases: 2. Germline values: CDR1 MGHRA, CDR2 YSYEKL. DNA for the CDR3: TGCGCCAGCAGCCAAGGACTAGCGGGAGCAACAGATACGCAGTATTTT. This gives the protein CASSQGLAGATDTQYF.

The chain combines TRBV7-2 with TRBJ2-5, with D possibly matching TRBD1 (7 bases). This CDR3 has 16 amino acids. Deletions cut 1 base from V and 4 bases from J, with 16 bases between. CDR1 and CDR2 (germline): SGHTA, FQGNSA. CDR3 residues: CASSLVSGRGVETQYF. The CDR3 DNA sequence: TGTGCCAGCAGCTTAGTCTCGGGCAGGGGGGTAGAGACCCAGTACTTC.

The chain employs TRBV25-1 and TRBJ2-7, with D possibly TRBD1 on 6 matching bases. The germline CDR1 and CDR2 sequences are MGHDK and SYGVNS. Between the trimmed V and J ends, which lost 1 base and 4 bases, there was a span of 11 bases. The length of the CDR3 is 14 residues. The CDR3 spells CASSESGRGYEQYF. DNA for the CDR3: TGTGCCAGCAGTGAATCCGGCAGGGGTTACGAGCAGTACTTC.

The chain links TRBV27 to TRBJ1-2; D is possibly TRBD1 (5 bases). There are 14 residues in the CDR3. Germline-derived CDR1 and CDR2 are MNHEY and SMNVEV (reference sequence). V was trimmed by 5 bases and J by 0 bases, leaving 10 bases between them. The CDR3 protein is CASSNQGTNYGYTF. In DNA form, the CDR3 reads TGTGCCAGCAGTAACCAGGGTACTAACTATGGCTACACCTTC.

The chain is built from TRBV18 and TRBJ2-5; D unclear. The germline V gene has CDR1 KGHSH and CDR2 LQKENI. The CDR3 is 14 residues long. V lost 2 bases and J lost 4, with 11 bases in between. The CDR3 DNA reads TGTGCCAGCTCACCATCGAATAGAGGAGAGACCCAGTACTTC. This encodes CASSPSNRGETQYF.

This chain connects TRBV29-1 to TRBJ1-5, with TRBD1 as a possible D gene (6 bases). Per the germline V gene, CDR1 is SQVTM and CDR2 is ANQGSEA. V was clipped by 6 bases and J by 3 bases, with 21 bases between them. There are 16 residues in the CDR3. The CDR3 reads CSVGGDTTASNQPQHF. CDR3 sequence (DNA): TGCAGCGTCGGCGGGGACACCACGGCCTCCAATCAGCCCCAGCATTTT. The variable domain in full, with the rest retrieved from reference TRBV29-1 and TRBJ1-5, is SAVISQKPSRDICQRGTSLTIQCQVDSQVTMMFWYRQQPGQSLTLIATANQGSEATYESGFVIDKFPISRPNLTFSTLTVSNMSPEDSSIYLCSVGGDTTASNQPQHFGDGTRLSIL.

This clone was observed a single time. The CDR3 DNA follows: TGTGCCAGCAGTTACCGGACAGGGCGCGAAAAACTGTTTTTT. It yields the protein CASSYRTGREKLFF. V is TRBV6-5 and J is TRBJ1-4; the match to TRBD1 covers 8 bases. The J segment lost 8 bases and the V segment lost 2 bases, leaving 4 bases of the junction unmatched. The germline CDR1 and CDR2 sequences are MNHEY and SVGAGI. The CDR3 has 14 amino acids.

The chain uses TRBV6-6 and TRBJ2-2; tentatively, D is TRBD2 (6 bases). The CDR3 consists of 15 residues. The germline V and J ends were trimmed by 6 bases and 4 bases, with 15 bases remaining between them. Looked up from germline, CDR1 is MNHNY and CDR2 is SVGAGI (reference sequence). CDR3 nucleotides: TGTGCCAGCAGGGAGGCGGGGACGGGCACCGGGGAGCTGTTTTTT. Translation: CASREAGTGTGELFF.

In its sample, this clone was seen once. The genes are TRBV5-6 and TRBJ2-3, with a possible D match to TRBD1 (6 bases). The CDR3 loop spans 14 amino acids. The V gene lost 0 bases and the J gene lost 4 bases, with 9 bases spanning the gap. In germline, CDR1 is SGHDT, CDR2 YYEEEE. The CDR3 coding sequence is TGTGCCAGCAGCTTGGGCAGGGGCGCAGATACGCAGTATTTT. Its protein is CASSLGRGADTQYF.

The chain combines TRBV6-1 with TRBJ2-5; D is unresolved. With 3 bases removed from V and 1 base from J, the gap between germline ends came to 9 bases. Germline V gene sequence: CDR1 MNHNS, CDR2 SASEGT. The CDR3 consists of 14 residues. The CDR3 spells CASSDLLTQETQYF. In DNA form, the CDR3 reads TGTGCCAGCAGTGACCTCCTGACCCAAGAGACCCAGTACTTC.

This clone occurred once. The J gene is TRBJ2-2, the V gene TRBV28; 9 bases are shared with TRBD2. Trimming removed 2 bases from V and 13 bases from J; junction bases left unmatched: 8. CDR1 and CDR2 from the germline V gene are MDHEN and SYDVKM. The CDR3 is made up of 14 amino acids. CDR3 sequence: CASSLAAGGLGLFF. The CDR3 coding sequence is TGTGCCAGCAGTTTAGCGGCGGGAGGGTTGGGGCTGTTTTTT.

The chain joins TRBV15 to TRBJ2-4, with D perhaps being TRBD1 or TRBD2 (5 bases each). The CDR3 length is 15 residues. V was clipped by 0 bases and J by 14 bases, with 20 bases between them. Germline CDR1 is LNHNV and CDR2 is YYDKDF (reference sequence). DNA for the CDR3: TGTGCCACCAGCAGAGATGGGGGAACAGGCCGTAATGAGTACTTC. It encodes CATSRDGGTGRNEYF.

The rearrangement joins TRBV29-1 to TRBJ1-2; 10 bases agree with TRBD1. V shed 8 bases, J shed 8 bases, and the junction held 11 bases outside the gene matches. The germline gives CDR1 SQVTM, CDR2 ANQGSEA. The CDR3 consists of 13 residues. CDR3 in amino acids: CSTRTGGFGGYTF. The CDR3 coding sequence is TGCAGCACGCGGACAGGGGGATTCGGAGGCTACACCTTC.

This chain links TRBV5-1 with TRBJ2-2; no firm D call. Germline assignment: CDR1 SGHRS and CDR2 YFSETQ. The CDR3 has 12 amino acids. The V end lost 5 bases, the J end lost 4 bases, and 6 bases lay between the germline ends. CDR3 in amino acids: CASRLSTGELFF. Written as DNA, the CDR3 is TGCGCCAGCAGATTAAGCACCGGGGAGCTGTTTTTT.

The chain joins TRBV15 to TRBJ1-4, with D possibly being TRBD1 (5 bases). The germline CDR1 and CDR2 sequences are LNHNV and YYDKDF (reference sequence). Trimming cost V 1 base and J 8 bases, with 14 bases left between them. The CDR3 covers 15 residues. The CDR3 DNA reads TGTGCCACCAGCAGAGTTACAGGAGGGGACGAAAAACTGTTTTTT. Translated, it gives CATSRVTGGDEKLFF.

J is TRBJ2-2 and V is TRBV5-1; D unresolved. The V gene's germline CDR1 is SGHRS and CDR2 YFSETQ. This CDR3 region has 13 residues. V gave up 0 bases and J gave up 8 bases, with 8 bases separating them. CDR3 in DNA: TGCGCCAGCAGCTTGGCTGGGCTGGGGGAGCTGTTTTTT. Translating it yields CASSLAGLGELFF.

This clone was detected only a few times. Additional DNA sequences in this sample encode the identical CDR3. The chain uses TRBV19 and TRBJ1-5; TRBD1 matches 10 bases. The CDR3 length is 15 residues. CDR1 and CDR2 (germline): LNHDA, SQIVND (reference sequence). The V segment lost 3 bases and the J segment 4 bases; nucleotides outside the gene matches: 3. CDR3 nucleotide sequence: TGTGCCAGTAGTATTCAGGGACAGGGGAATCAGCCCCAGCATTTT. Translating gives CASSIQGQGNQPQHF.

This sequence joins TRBV5-5 and TRBJ1-1; D uncertain. The CDR3 spans 14 residues. Germline loops: CDR1 SGHKS, CDR2 YYEKEE (reference sequence). V was trimmed by 2 bases and J by 2 bases, leaving 10 bases between them. CDR3 bases: TGTGCCAGCAGCTTAGAAGGGATTAACACTGAAGCTTTCTTT. Encoded protein: CASSLEGINTEAFF.

This chain connects TRBV7-2 to TRBJ2-7; 9 bases are shared with TRBD1. The trim removed 5 bases at V and 3 bases at J, leaving 11 bases unmatched. This CDR3 spans 16 amino acids. Germline CDR1 and CDR2: SGHTA and FQGNSA. The CDR3 sequence is CASSLTTGGGIYEQYF. DNA for the CDR3: TGTGCCAGCAGCCTTACTACAGGGGGCGGAATCTACGAGCAGTACTTC.

The chain has TRBV5-1 and TRBJ2-2, with D unclear. This CDR3 is built from 13 residues. V lost 0 bases and J 4 bases, leaving 4 bases between the germline ends. The germline V gene encodes CDR1 SGHRS and CDR2 YFSETQ. CDR3 DNA sequence: TGCGCCAGCAGCTTGGATCTCACCGGGGAGCTGTTTTTT. Its translation: CASSLDLTGELFF.

The chain has TRBV9 and TRBJ2-7; 10 bases align to TRBD2. V was clipped by 0 bases and J by 4 bases; unmatched bases: 4. CDR1 SGDLS and CDR2 YYNGEE come from the germline V gene. This CDR3 comprises 15 residues. The chain's CDR3 is CASSVGGLALYEQYF. For the CDR3, the DNA is TGTGCCAGCAGCGTAGGGGGACTAGCGCTATACGAGCAGTACTTC.

The rearrangement links TRBV4-3 to TRBJ2-1; the D gene is possibly TRBD2 (6 bases). The CDR3 contains 19 residues. The V gene's germline CDR1 is LGHNA and CDR2 YSLEER. Trimming pared 0 bases from V and 0 bases from J, leaving 18 bases between. The CDR3 DNA follows: TGCGCCAGCAGCCAAGATCTGACGGGAGTCACGAGCTCCTACAATGAGCAGTTCTTC. Amino acid sequence: CASSQDLTGVTSSYNEQFF.

The chain couples TRBV28 to TRBJ2-1; TRBD1 matches 12 bases. V lost 2 bases, J lost 8 bases, and 4 bases stayed unmatched. From germline, CDR1 is MDHEN and CDR2 SYDVKM. The CDR3 spans 15 residues. The DNA for the CDR3 is TGTGCCAGCAGTTTAGGGACAGGGGGCGTCGATGAGCAGTTCTTC. The encoded protein is CASSLGTGGVDEQFF.

As to this clone: This sample also contains other DNA sequences that code for the same CDR3. The V gene is TRBV5-4, the J gene TRBJ1-1, with 11 bases fitting TRBD1. The germline CDR1 and CDR2 sequences are SGHNT and YYREEE (reference sequence). The trim removed 3 bases at V and 0 bases at J, leaving 1 base unmatched. This CDR3 is built from 15 residues. CDR3 DNA: TGTGCCAGCAGCTGGGACAGGGGGTTGAACACTGAAGCTTTCTTT. Protein product: CASSWDRGLNTEAFF.

CDR3 DNA sequence: TGTGCCAGCAGTCCTTTACCTAGGAACACTGAAGCTTTCTTT. Its protein is CASSPLPRNTEAFF. The J gene is TRBJ1-1, the V gene TRBV27; the D is unclear. V was shortened by 5 bases and J by 1 base, with 11 bases between the two germline ends. Germline V gives CDR1 MNHEY, CDR2 SMNVEV (reference sequence). The CDR3 is 14 amino acids.

This sequence joins TRBV28 and TRBJ1-1; D possibly corresponds to TRBD1 (5 bases). CDR1 is MDHEN and CDR2 is SYDVKM in the germline V gene. The V and J ends lost 8 bases and 4 bases respectively, with 11 bases between them. The CDR3 totals 12 residues. Here the CDR3 DNA reads TGTGCCAGCCACAGGAGGAGCACTGAAGCTTTCTTT. Amino acids: CASHRRSTEAFF. The whole variable domain, filled in from reference TRBV28 and TRBJ1-1, reads DVKVTQSSRYLVKRTGEKVFLECVQDMDHENMFWYRQDPGLGLRLIYFSYDVKMKEKGDIPEGYSVSREKKERFSLILESASTNQTSMYLCASHRRSTEAFFGQGTRLTVV.

The chain has TRBV29-1 and TRBJ2-7, with 7 bases that match TRBD1. The J segment lost 5 bases and the V segment lost 8 bases, leaving 6 bases of the junction unmatched. The CDR3 consists of 11 residues. Germline assignment: CDR1 SQVTM and CDR2 ANQGSEA. The CDR3 DNA sequence: TGCAGCCTGACAGGGTTCAACGAGCAGTACTTC. The encoded protein is CSLTGFNEQYF.